The clone carrying this TCR beta chain was counted a single time. Trimming at V came to 7 bases and at J to 7 bases, leaving 21 bases not matched to a gene. The germline V gene encodes CDR1 MDHEN and CDR2 SYDVKM. The CDR3 length is 17 residues. The sample belongs to a study of OX40 agonist ivuxolimab in advanced cancers. Measured with immunoSEQ multiplex PCR; TCRdb has only the in-frame clones, and not every one. The repertoire holds tens of thousands of clones, with around 85% as singletons. The chain carries TRBV28 and TRBJ2-5; 7 nucleotides match TRBD2. The sequence was collected from an adult with an advanced solid tumor such as melanoma, head and neck, liver or kidney cancer. This specimen consisted of CD4+ or CD8+ T cells sorted from blood, obtained in a trial of the OX40 agonist ivuxolimab. CDR3 in amino acids: CASTSGPGRAGEGTQYF. The CDR3 DNA follows: TGTGCCAGCACCTCAGGGCCGGGCAGGGCGGGGGAAGGGACCCAGTACTTC.